These T cell receptor beta chains were read from a single sample in a study of cytomegalovirus exposure and HLA in healthy donors. The protocol was immunoSEQ multiplex PCR, while the TCRdb copy is restricted to in-frame clones and leaves out a portion. The repertoire holds some 200,000 clones, with 82% as singletons. The sequencing input was PBMCs. The receptors stem from a woman aged 40 to 50 in good health and CMV-seronegative. The CDR3 runs from the conserved cysteine through the conserved F or W. Each record gives: clone size, V gene, CDR3 length, CDR3 protein. Rows may omit the clone size; those that give it use once, few, many or a size class.

abundance: NA; v_gene: TRBV7-6; len: 14; CDR3aa: CATFSRDRGNTIYF
abundance: NA; v_gene: TRBV29-1; len: 15; CDR3aa: CSVTTFGDGNTEAFF
abundance: NA; v_gene: TRBV5-4; len: 13; CDR3aa: CASSPGLSYEQYF
abundance: NA; v_gene: TRBV9; len: 14; CDR3aa: CASSVGDRGVTIYF
abundance: few; v_gene: TRBV6-5; len: 11; CDR3aa: CASEANTEAFF
abundance: NA; v_gene: TRBV19; len: 12; CDR3aa: CACSDYQETQYF
abundance: few; v_gene: TRBV27; len: 15; CDR3aa: CASSLGAGRVNEQFF
abundance: few; v_gene: TRBV5-1; len: 14; CDR3aa: CASSLRVADNEQFF
abundance: NA; v_gene: TRBV11-2; len: 14; CDR3aa: CASSLSGSQETQYF
abundance: NA; v_gene: TRBV11-2; len: 13; CDR3aa: CASSYGQQGEAFF
abundance: NA; v_gene: TRBV6-1; len: 13; CDR3aa: CASRRQGWQPQHF
abundance: once; v_gene: TRBV27; len: 13; CDR3aa: CASSLLANTEAFF
abundance: once; v_gene: TRBV2; len: 13; CDR3aa: CASSVDSTYEQYF
abundance: NA; v_gene: TRBV6-1; len: 12; CDR3aa: CASSSREGPQHF
abundance: NA; v_gene: TRBV5-1; len: 14; CDR3aa: CASSLMGAEDTQYF
abundance: NA; v_gene: TRBV27; len: 15; CDR3aa: CASSLTSSRTGELFF
abundance: NA; v_gene: TRBV5-6; len: 13; CDR3aa: CASSPLQGNEQYF
abundance: NA; v_gene: TRBV18; len: 15; CDR3aa: CASSEMTGSGNTIYF
abundance: NA; v_gene: TRBV4-2; len: 14; CDR3aa: CASSQEESSDTQYF
abundance: NA; v_gene: TRBV5-4; len: 15; CDR3aa: CASSLWTQGPGELFF
abundance: once; v_gene: TRBV7-2; len: 15; CDR3aa: CASSLVERRYYGYTF
abundance: NA; v_gene: TRBV7-3; len: 14; CDR3aa: CASSLSREGNEQFF
abundance: once; v_gene: TRBV7-2; len: 16; CDR3aa: CASSLPGTGITGELFF
abundance: NA; v_gene: TRBV5-8; len: 12; CDR3aa: CASPRSRYGYTF
abundance: once; v_gene: TRBV2; len: 14; CDR3aa: CASSEGLRGETQYF
abundance: NA; v_gene: TRBV21-1; len: 13; CDR3aa: CASYPGVSYEQYF
abundance: NA; v_gene: TRBV5-1; len: 14; CDR3aa: CASSHSLQNTEAFF
abundance: NA; v_gene: TRBV7-2; len: 17; CDR3aa: CASSRRASGSSYNEQFF
abundance: few; v_gene: TRBV6-4; len: 13; CDR3aa: CASSVIGGETQYF
abundance: NA; v_gene: TRBV7-9; len: 14; CDR3aa: CASSTSGQAYEQYF
abundance: NA; v_gene: TRBV29-1; len: 14; CDR3aa: CSVEDGGAGYGYTF
abundance: NA; v_gene: TRBV27; len: 15; CDR3aa: CASSLPRTGYSPLHF
abundance: NA; v_gene: TRBV30; len: 15; CDR3aa: CAFQGWKTTNEKLFF
abundance: NA; v_gene: TRBV5-4; len: 14; CDR3aa: CASSLGQLQETQYF
abundance: NA; v_gene: TRBV30; len: 13; CDR3aa: CAWSVGANYEQYF
abundance: few; v_gene: TRBV28; len: 16; CDR3aa: CASSAGTSGGTDTQYF
abundance: NA; v_gene: TRBV7-9; len: 15; CDR3aa: CASSKTGGVSQPQHF
abundance: NA; v_gene: TRBV27; len: 17; CDR3aa: CASSFKPWGVYNSPLHF
abundance: NA; v_gene: TRBV30; len: 12; CDR3aa: CAWSGANYGYTF
abundance: NA; v_gene: TRBV21-1; len: 15; CDR3aa: CASSISGGGGGELFF
abundance: NA; v_gene: TRBV27; len: 13; CDR3aa: CASHRPGGSEAFF
abundance: NA; v_gene: TRBV5-1; len: 13; CDR3aa: CASSSKVDYGYTF
abundance: NA; v_gene: TRBV7-7; len: 14; CDR3aa: CASSLASRDSTQYF
abundance: NA; v_gene: TRBV6-1; len: 15; CDR3aa: CASRVDRGSSYEQYF
abundance: NA; v_gene: TRBV4-2; len: 14; CDR3aa: CASSQDRANTEAFF
abundance: NA; v_gene: TRBV16; len: 13; CDR3aa: CASSHQNQGGAFF
abundance: NA; v_gene: TRBV11-3; len: 15; CDR3aa: CVSSLDGLAGETQYF
abundance: NA; v_gene: TRBV7-9; len: 16; CDR3aa: CASSSQGIRNTGELFF
abundance: NA; v_gene: TRBV6-1; len: 13; CDR3aa: CASCFAGEETQYF
abundance: NA; v_gene: TRBV18; len: 14; CDR3aa: CASSFGQLHEKLFF
abundance: NA; v_gene: TRBV5-1; len: 13; CDR3aa: CASSLDRGETQYF
abundance: NA; v_gene: TRBV30; len: 12; CDR3aa: CAWSPHRDTQYF
abundance: NA; v_gene: TRBV5-6; len: 14; CDR3aa: CASSSPSSADTQYF
abundance: NA; v_gene: TRBV10-3; len: 15; CDR3aa: CAIRRGTSGTDTQYF
abundance: NA; v_gene: TRBV15; len: 14; CDR3aa: CATSRDVGYGEQFF
abundance: NA; v_gene: TRBV7-9; len: 15; CDR3aa: CASSFSSGRTDTQYF
abundance: NA; v_gene: TRBV7-6; len: 14; CDR3aa: CASSLSDRGTEAFF
abundance: NA; v_gene: TRBV7-9; len: 14; CDR3aa: CASSIPDRDDEQYF
abundance: NA; v_gene: TRBV5-1; len: 13; CDR3aa: CATSRQTGTEAFF
abundance: NA; v_gene: TRBV27; len: 16; CDR3aa: CASSLLAGGTYNEQFF